This TCR beta chain was identified during a study of monozygotic twins with cystic fibrosis. Study details: Library input was 2.5 to 3.5 micrograms of fragmented DNA, with 15 PCR cycles.

Points from the study as a whole: V usage most resembled the co-twin in 13 of 16 pairs. Monozygotic CF twins shared more identical nucleotide clonotypes than unrelated patients.

On this clone: Its antigen remains unknown.

The germline CDR1 and CDR2 sequences are SEHNR and FQNEAQ (reference sequence). Between the trimmed V and J ends, which lost 8 bases and 0 bases, there was a span of 9 bases. The CDR3 contains 13 residues. TCRdb keeps only in-frame clones here, not all; method: immunoSEQ multiplex PCR. The table shows under 40,000 clones, with just over 95% occurring only once. The origin of this receptor is a girl aged 2 to 9 with cystic fibrosis. Sequencing was carried out using blood. The chain combines TRBV7-9 with TRBJ2-3; D possibly uses TRBD1 or TRBD2 (5 bases each). The CDR3 DNA is TGTGCCAGCCACAGGACTAGCACAGATACGCAGTATTTT. This translates into CASHRTSTDTQYF. Full variable domain (rest looked up from reference TRBV7-9 and TRBJ2-3): DTGVSQNPRHKITKRGQNVTFRCDPISEHNRLYWYRQTLGQGPEFLTYFQNEAQLEKSRLLSDRFSAERPKGSFSTLEIQRTEQGDSAMYLCASHRTSTDTQYFGPGTRLTVL.